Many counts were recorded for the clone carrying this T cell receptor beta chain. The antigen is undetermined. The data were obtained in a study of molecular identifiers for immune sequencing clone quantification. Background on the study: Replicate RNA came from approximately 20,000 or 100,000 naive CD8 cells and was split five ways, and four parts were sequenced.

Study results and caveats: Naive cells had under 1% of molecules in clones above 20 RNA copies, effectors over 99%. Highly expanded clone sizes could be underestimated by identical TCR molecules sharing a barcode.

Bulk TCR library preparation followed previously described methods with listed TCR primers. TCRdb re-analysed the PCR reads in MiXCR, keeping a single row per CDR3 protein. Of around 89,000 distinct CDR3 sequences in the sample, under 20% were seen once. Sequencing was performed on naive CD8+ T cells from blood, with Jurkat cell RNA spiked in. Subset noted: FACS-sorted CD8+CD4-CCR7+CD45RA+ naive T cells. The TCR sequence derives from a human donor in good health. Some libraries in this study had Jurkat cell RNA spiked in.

DNA for the CDR3: TGTGCCAGCAACCCGGGACAGGGGCTCGGCGAGCAGTACTTC. This gives the protein CASNPGQGLGEQYF. V and J are TRBV5-8 and TRBJ2-7; TRBD1 matches 10 bases. CDR1 SGHTS and CDR2 YDEGEE come from the germline V gene. This CDR3 contains 14 residues. Trimming took 6 bases from V and 6 from J; bases not matched to a gene: 9.